The 26 T cell receptor beta chains below were found in one sample sequenced in a study of blood T cell repertoires in COVID-19 (TCRdb year 2020). The library was obtained by the immunoSEQ multiplex PCR assay. TCRdb provides this immuneACCESS table in a form limited to in-frame rearrangements. Some clones are lacking; in checked studies, under half of them reflect an unresolved V gene, and why the rest are absent is not known. This sample is represented by 95,000 to 150,000 clones; 88% of them were singletons. Nearly 0.9% of the sample rests with the top ten. Material for sequencing was peripheral blood. The receptors derive from a woman aged 45-60 years with active or convalescent COVID-19.

This chain uses TRBV18 with TRBJ2-7; 10 positions match TRBD1. Trimming cost V 4 bases and J 4 bases; bases outside gene matches: 13. The CDR3 is made up of 17 amino acids. From germline, CDR1 is KGHSH and CDR2 LQKENI. The CDR3 DNA follows: TGTGCCAGCTCACAAGTTTTACCGGGACAGGGGTTTTACGAGCAGTACTTC. It yields the protein CASSQVLPGQGFYEQYF.

A few counts support this clone. V is TRBV19 and J is TRBJ1-3; the D is unclear. Germline V gene sequence: CDR1 LNHDA, CDR2 SQIVND (reference sequence). This CDR3 contains 15 residues. Trimming removed 4 bases from V and 0 bases from J, with 10 bases in between. For the CDR3, the DNA is TGTGCCAGTAGTAGGGCAGGAATCTCTGGAAACACCATATATTTT. This codes for CASSRAGISGNTIYF.

J is TRBJ1-3 and V is TRBV28; possible D gene TRBD1, 6 bases. There are 15 residues in the CDR3. V was shortened by 5 bases and J by 4 bases, with 15 bases between the two germline ends. CDR1 MDHEN and CDR2 SYDVKM come from the germline V gene. CDR3 bases: TGTGCCAGCAGTCGAGTCGTGGGGGCGGGAAACACCATATATTTT. Its protein is CASSRVVGAGNTIYF.

The rearrangement uses TRBV7-6 and TRBJ2-7; perhaps TRBD2 as D (7 bases). The CDR3 extends over 16 amino acids. From germline, CDR1 is SGHVS and CDR2 FNYEAQ. The V end lost 5 bases, the J end lost 1 base, and 18 bases lay between the germline ends. The CDR3 reads CASSRGAGVKSYEQYF. The CDR3 DNA is TGTGCCAGCAGCCGGGGGGCGGGAGTAAAGTCCTACGAGCAGTACTTC.

The V call is TRBV30, the J call TRBJ2-5; D unresolved. CDR3 length equals 10 residues. Germline loops: CDR1 GTSNPN, CDR2 SVGIG (reference sequence). The V end was cut by 5 bases, the J end by 5 bases, with 6 bases between. The CDR3 protein is CAWSKETQYF. The CDR3 nucleotides are TGTGCCTGGTCTAAGGAGACCCAGTACTTC.

The chain carries TRBV7-3 and TRBJ2-3, with TRBD2 matching over 8 bases. Per the germline V gene, CDR1 is SGHTA and CDR2 is FQGTGA. V lost 5 bases, J lost 2 bases, and 18 bases stayed unmatched. The length of the CDR3 is 19 residues. Here the CDR3 DNA reads TGTGCCAGCAGCCTTCTTCCTCCTAGCGGGTCTTGGGTCACAGATACGCAGTATTTT. It is translated as CASSLLPPSGSWVTDTQYF.

The chain couples TRBV11-2 to TRBJ1-1; TRBD1 matches at 8 bases. The CDR3 consists of 14 residues. Germline loops: CDR1 SGHAT, CDR2 FQNNGV. J was trimmed by 0 bases and V by 5 bases; bases with no gene match: 2. The CDR3 DNA is TGTGCCAGCAGCGCGGGACAGGTGAACACTGAAGCTTTCTTT. It specifies CASSAGQVNTEAFF.

The chain recombines TRBV9 with TRBJ2-5; no definite D call. CDR1 and CDR2 (germline): SGDLS, YYNGEE. V was cut by 0 bases and J by 2 bases, with 8 bases left in between. The CDR3 has 14 amino acids. The CDR3 region is CASSVAVQQETQYF. In nucleotides, the CDR3 is TGTGCCAGCAGCGTAGCTGTACAACAAGAGACCCAGTACTTC.

The chain carries TRBV6-4 and TRBJ2-3; no reliable D call. Germline CDR1 and CDR2: MRHNA and SNTAGT. CDR3 size: 14 residues. The V end lost 4 bases, the J end lost 6 bases, and 14 bases lay between the germline ends. The CDR3 bases are TGTGCCAGCAGTGCCCAACCTTCGAGGGATACGCAGTATTTT. Translated, it gives CASSAQPSRDTQYF.

The chain recombines TRBV6-5 with TRBJ2-5, with TRBD2 matching over 11 bases. Germline V CDR1 and CDR2: MNHEY, SVGAGI. The CDR3 has 15 amino acids. After removal of 6 bases from V and 3 bases from J, the junction contained 6 bases not matched to a gene. Here the CDR3 reads CASSTRGLAEETQYF. CDR3 DNA: TGTGCCAGCAGCACAAGGGGACTAGCGGAAGAGACCCAGTACTTC.

This clone was seen only a few times. The V and J genes are TRBV28 and TRBJ2-3; D is uncertain. The V end was cut by 4 bases, the J end by 5 bases, with 10 bases between. Germline V CDR1 and CDR2: MDHEN, SYDVKM. The CDR3 sequence is 13 residues long. In DNA, the CDR3 is TGTGCCAGCAGTTGGCAGGTTAGAGATACGCAGTATTTT. Translated, it gives CASSWQVRDTQYF.

V is TRBV5-4 and J is TRBJ1-4; D remains unclear. The germline gives CDR1 SGHNT, CDR2 YYREEE (reference sequence). This CDR3 spans 17 amino acids. V lost 0 bases to trimming and J lost 0 bases, with 12 bases between them. DNA for the CDR3: TGTGCCAGCAGCTTGGCGGGTTCAAGTTCAACTAATGAAAAACTGTTTTTT. This sequence encodes CASSLAGSSSTNEKLFF.

This chain connects TRBV9 to TRBJ2-7; 7 bases align to TRBD2. The V and J ends lost 4 bases and 7 bases, in that order; junction bases with no gene match: 14. Germline lookup yields CDR1 SGDLS and CDR2 YYNGEE. This CDR3 is 15 amino acids long. The CDR3 reads CASSQDGTILQEQYF. The CDR3 bases are TGTGCCAGCAGCCAGGATGGGACTATCCTCCAAGAGCAGTACTTC.

This sequence joins TRBV10-3 and TRBJ1-5, with TRBD1 identical over 10 bases. Germline values: CDR1 ENHRY, CDR2 SYGVKD. The CDR3 loop spans 13 amino acids. Germline trimming cut 10 bases from V and 6 bases from J; bases unmatched to any gene: 6. The DNA of the CDR3 is TGTGCCACCAAGGGACAGGGGCTTCAGCCCCAGCATTTT. Translated: CATKGQGLQPQHF.

The rearrangement joins TRBV5-1 to TRBJ1-1; possible D gene TRBD1, 6 bases. This CDR3 has 15 residues. CDR1 is SGHRS, CDR2 YFSETQ, per germline. V lost 3 bases and J 5 bases, leaving 17 bases between the germline ends. CDR3 nucleotides: TGCGCCAGCAGCTGGGTGGGGGCAGGGCCGACTGAAGCTTTCTTT. Translating gives CASSWVGAGPTEAFF.

This chain connects TRBV7-8 to TRBJ2-5; D perhaps matches TRBD1 (6 bases). The CDR3 spans 16 residues. Germline V gene sequence: CDR1 SGHVS, CDR2 FQNEAQ. Trimming stripped 5 bases from V and 1 base from J, with 17 bases between. CDR3 region: CASSKHRGKGQETQYF. In DNA form, the CDR3 reads TGTGCCAGCAGCAAACATAGGGGGAAAGGCCAAGAGACCCAGTACTTC.

The chain employs TRBV6-5 and TRBJ2-1; D not resolved. V was clipped by 7 bases and J by 7 bases, with 8 bases between them. From germline, CDR1 is MNHEY and CDR2 SVGAGI. The CDR3 spans 11 residues. The CDR3 loop is CASTQMNEQFF. In nucleotides, the CDR3 is TGTGCCAGCACCCAGATGAATGAGCAGTTCTTC.

The rearrangement uses TRBV24-1 and TRBJ2-7, with 11 bases lining up with TRBD1. Germline values: CDR1 KGHDR, CDR2 SFDVKD. V lost 3 bases and J lost 3; bases outside the gene matches: 3. CDR3 length: 15 residues. For the CDR3, the DNA is TGTGCCACCAGTGATACCGGGACAGGGGGCTACGAGCAGTACTTC. It codes for CATSDTGTGGYEQYF.

The chain recombines TRBV12-3 or TRBV12-4 with TRBJ2-7, with 7 bases matching TRBD2. The J segment lost 3 bases and the V segment lost 10 bases, leaving 3 bases of the junction unmatched. The CDR3 extends over 11 amino acids. CDR3 sequence: CAITGGYEQYF. CDR3 sequence (DNA): TGTGCCATCACGGGGGGCTACGAGCAGTACTTC.

This clone showed up just once. The chain is built from TRBV24-1 and TRBJ1-2, with D possibly being TRBD1 (5 bases). Germline V CDR1 and CDR2: KGHDR, SFDVKD. Deletions cut 5 bases from V and 7 bases from J, with 13 bases between. The CDR3 sequence is 13 residues long. In nucleotides, the CDR3 is TGTGCCACCAGTGGACAGACGGTGGGTGGCTACACCTTC. Protein: CATSGQTVGGYTF.

The chain carries TRBV9 and TRBJ1-3, with unresolved D. Germline V lookup: CDR1 SGDLS, CDR2 YYNGEE. V was shortened by 0 bases and J by 0 bases, with 7 bases between the two germline ends. CDR3 length equals 15 residues. The CDR3 sequence: CASSVDGSSGNTIYF. CDR3 DNA sequence: TGTGCCAGCAGCGTAGATGGCAGCTCTGGAAACACCATATATTTT.

The V gene is TRBV19, the J gene TRBJ1-4; D possibly corresponds to TRBD1 (5 bases). Germline lookup yields CDR1 LNHDA and CDR2 SQIVND (reference sequence). CDR3 length: 15 amino acids. The V end was cut by 6 bases, the J end by 6 bases, with 17 bases between. This CDR3 reads CASRTIGGSDEKLFF. CDR3 DNA sequence: TGTGCCAGTAGGACAATCGGGGGGAGCGATGAAAAACTGTTTTTT.

The chain uses TRBV9 and TRBJ2-7; 8 bases fit TRBD2. Germline V CDR1 and CDR2: SGDLS, YYNGEE. CDR3 length: 14 residues. The V and J ends lost 3 bases and 3 bases, in that order; junction bases with no gene match: 5. The CDR3 DNA sequence: TGTGCCAGCAGCGAAGCGGGAGAAGGCTACGAGCAGTACTTC. Translating it yields CASSEAGEGYEQYF.

The chain has TRBV27 and TRBJ2-2; 10 bases are shared with TRBD1. The CDR3 consists of 16 residues. V lost 5 bases, J lost 4 bases, and 7 bases stayed unmatched. CDR1 and CDR2 from the germline V gene are MNHEY and SMNVEV (reference sequence). CDR3 sequence: CASSPWTGGGTGELFF. The CDR3 nucleotides are TGTGCCAGCAGTCCCTGGACAGGGGGGGGCACCGGGGAGCTGTTTTTT.

The V and J genes are TRBV27 and TRBJ1-1, with D tentatively TRBD1 (6 bases). The CDR3 has 14 residues. Trimming took off 3 bases at V and 0 bases at J, with 8 bases between the two ends. Germline CDR1 MNHEY, CDR2 SMNVEV (reference sequence). CDR3 coding DNA: TGTGCCAGCAGTTTGACAGGTATGAACACTGAAGCTTTCTTT. Translating gives CASSLTGMNTEAFF.

This chain uses TRBV4-1 with TRBJ2-1; unclear D gene. The CDR3 sequence is 16 residues long. The germline V gene has CDR1 MGHRA and CDR2 YSYEKL. V lost 1 base and J lost 7, with 17 bases in between. Written as DNA, the CDR3 is TGCGCCAGCAGCCAAGTAAGAGGCTTTGACTTAAATGAGCAGTTCTTC. Its translation: CASSQVRGFDLNEQFF.